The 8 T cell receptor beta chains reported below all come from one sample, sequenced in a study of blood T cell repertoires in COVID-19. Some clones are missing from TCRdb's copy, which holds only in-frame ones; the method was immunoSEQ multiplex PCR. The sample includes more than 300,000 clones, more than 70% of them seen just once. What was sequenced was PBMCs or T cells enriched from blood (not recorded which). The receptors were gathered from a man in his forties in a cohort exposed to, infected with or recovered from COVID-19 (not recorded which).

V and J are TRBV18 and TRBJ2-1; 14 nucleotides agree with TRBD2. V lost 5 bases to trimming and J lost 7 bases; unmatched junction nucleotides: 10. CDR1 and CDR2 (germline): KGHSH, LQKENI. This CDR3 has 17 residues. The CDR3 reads CASSASGTSGSMNEQFF. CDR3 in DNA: TGTGCCAGCTCAGCCTCAGGGACTAGCGGGAGTATGAATGAGCAGTTCTTC. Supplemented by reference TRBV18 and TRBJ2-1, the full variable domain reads NAGVMQNPRHLVRRRGQEARLRCSPMKGHSHVYWYRQLPEEGLKFMVYLQKENIIDESGMPKERFSAEFPKEGPSILRIQQVVRGDSAAYFCASSASGTSGSMNEQFFGPGTRLTVL.

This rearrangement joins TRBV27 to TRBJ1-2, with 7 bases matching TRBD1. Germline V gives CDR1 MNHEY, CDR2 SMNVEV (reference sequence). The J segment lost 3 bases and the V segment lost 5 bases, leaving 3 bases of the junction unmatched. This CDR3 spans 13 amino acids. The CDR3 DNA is TGTGCCAGCAGTCCAACAGGGGACTATGGCTACACCTTC. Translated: CASSPTGDYGYTF.

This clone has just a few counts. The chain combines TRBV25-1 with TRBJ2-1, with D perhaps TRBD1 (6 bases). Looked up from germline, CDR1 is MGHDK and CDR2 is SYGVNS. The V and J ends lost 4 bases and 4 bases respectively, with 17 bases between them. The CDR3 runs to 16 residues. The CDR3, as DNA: TGTGCCAGCAGTGTGTTGACAGGCGATTCTTACAATGAGCAGTTCTTC. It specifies CASSVLTGDSYNEQFF.

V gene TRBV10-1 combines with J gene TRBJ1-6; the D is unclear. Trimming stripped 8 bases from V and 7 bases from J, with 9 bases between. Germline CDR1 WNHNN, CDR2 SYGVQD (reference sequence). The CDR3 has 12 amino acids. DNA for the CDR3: TGCGCCAGCTCTCAGGAAAATTCACCCCTCCACTTT. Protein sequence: CASSQENSPLHF.

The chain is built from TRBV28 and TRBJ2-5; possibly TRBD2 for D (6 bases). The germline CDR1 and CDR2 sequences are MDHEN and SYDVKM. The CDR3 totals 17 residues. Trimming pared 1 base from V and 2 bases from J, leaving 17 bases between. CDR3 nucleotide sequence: TGTGCCAGCAGTTTATTCCTCCCTAGCGAAACACAAGAGACCCAGTACTTC. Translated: CASSLFLPSETQETQYF.

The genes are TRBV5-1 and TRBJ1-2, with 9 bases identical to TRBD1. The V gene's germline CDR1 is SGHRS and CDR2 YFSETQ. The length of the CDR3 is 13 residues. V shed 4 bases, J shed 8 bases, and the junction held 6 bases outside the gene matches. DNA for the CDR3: TGCGCCAGCAGCCCGTCGGACAGGGGAGGCTACACCTTC. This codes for CASSPSDRGGYTF.

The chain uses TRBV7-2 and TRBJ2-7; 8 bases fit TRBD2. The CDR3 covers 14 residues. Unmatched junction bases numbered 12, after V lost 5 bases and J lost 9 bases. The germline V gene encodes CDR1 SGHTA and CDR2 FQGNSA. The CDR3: CASSPRGTSAVQYF. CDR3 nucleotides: TGTGCCAGCAGCCCGCGGGGGACTAGTGCCGTGCAGTACTTC.

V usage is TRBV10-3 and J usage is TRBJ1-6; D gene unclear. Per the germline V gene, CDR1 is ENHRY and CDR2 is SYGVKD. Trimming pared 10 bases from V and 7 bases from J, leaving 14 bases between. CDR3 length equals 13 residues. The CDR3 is CASRGILNSPLHF. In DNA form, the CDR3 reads TGTGCCAGCCGAGGGATTTTGAATTCACCCCTCCACTTT.